This entry lists 32 T cell receptor beta chains sequenced from one sample in a study of prognosis after radiotherapy for stage I lung cancer. Multiplex PCR in two rounds served to amplify TCR beta CDR3 from genomic DNA. Gene-specific TRBV and TRBJ primers were used in PCR round one. A single record per CDR3 protein comes from TCRdb applying MiXCR to the multiplex PCR reads. The data contain some 35,000 distinct CDR3 sequences, approximately 36% of them singletons. The input for sequencing was PBMCs, taken before or after stereotactic body radiation therapy (not recorded which). The receptor set was obtained from a donor at least 50 years old with non-small cell lung cancer.

A remark on this clonotype: A far larger clone is only one base removed, so a read error is likely. This sequence joins TRBV27 and TRBJ1-3; D may be TRBD1 (5 bases). The V gene lost 7 bases and the J gene lost 4 bases, with 20 bases spanning the gap. CDR3 length: 16 residues. Per germline, CDR1 MNHEY and CDR2 SMNVEV (reference sequence). The CDR3 DNA is TGTGCCAGCATTGATCCCCGGGGGATAGCGGGAAACACCATATATTTT. Amino acids: CASIDPRGIAGNTIYF.

At least ten counts were recorded for this clonotype. This chain joins TRBV9 and TRBJ2-7; a weak D match, TRBD2 (7 bases). The CDR3 contains 15 residues. Germline values: CDR1 SGDLS, CDR2 YYNGEE. V lost 4 bases, J lost 2 bases, and 16 bases lay in between. CDR3 DNA: TGTGCCAGCAGCCCCGAAGGGGGGGCCGCCTACGAGCAGTACTTC. As protein: CASSPEGGAAYEQYF.

V is TRBV2 and J is TRBJ2-4; D is perhaps TRBD1 (5 bases). The CDR3 runs 15 residues. V was trimmed by 4 bases and J by 0 bases, leaving 10 bases between them. Germline V CDR1 and CDR2: SNHLY, FYNNEI. The CDR3 DNA reads TGTGCCAGCAGTGGCTGGGGCCTAGCCAAAAACATTCAGTACTTC. Translated, it gives CASSGWGLAKNIQYF.

This clonotype has ten or more counts. This rearrangement joins TRBV20-1 to TRBJ1-2; 7 bases map to TRBD1. The CDR3 covers 12 residues. V dropped 6 bases and J dropped 4; count of bases not matched to a gene: 5. Germline lookup yields CDR1 DFQATT and CDR2 SNEGSKA (reference sequence). CDR3 nucleotide sequence: TGCAGTGCGGACCGACAGGGCTATGGCTACACCTTC. This translates into CSADRQGYGYTF.

The table lists this clonotype with many counts. This sequence joins TRBV18 and TRBJ2-2; D is perhaps TRBD1 (5 bases). CDR3 length: 14 amino acids. Germline CDR1 reads KGHSH; CDR2 reads LQKENI. The germline V and J ends were trimmed by 6 bases and 5 bases, with 13 bases remaining between them. The CDR3 sequence is CASSTIGDTGELFF. The DNA for the CDR3 is TGTGCCAGCTCCACCATAGGGGATACCGGGGAGCTGTTTTTT.

In regard to this clonotype: A much larger clone lies one base from this, so it may be a read error. This chain joins TRBV6-2 or TRBV6-3 and TRBJ1-4, with D uncertain. Trimming took off 4 bases at V and 1 base at J, with 7 bases between the two ends. CDR3 length: 14 amino acids. The germline V gene has CDR1 MNHEY and CDR2 SVGEGT. For the CDR3, the DNA is TGTGCCAGCAGTTCAACAGAAACTAATGAAAAACTGTTTTTT. This translates into CASSSTETNEKLFF.

Details on this clonotype: A far larger clone is just one base off, so this is likely a read error. The CDR3 region is CASSYSGQANTEALF. DNA for the CDR3: TGTGCCAGCAGTTACTCGGGACAGGCAAACACTGAAGCTTTGTTT. V gene TRBV6-6 combines with J gene TRBJ1-1; 8 nucleotides match TRBD1. The CDR3 spans 15 residues. Germline CDR1 MNHNY, CDR2 SVGAGI (reference sequence).

The sample holds one count of this clonotype. Given a much more abundant clone one base away, this may be a read error. The V call is TRBV7-8, the J call TRBJ1-1; the match to TRBD1 covers 10 bases. This CDR3 has 15 amino acids. CDR1 is SGHVS and CDR2 is FQNEAQ in the germline V gene. The V gene end was trimmed by 5 bases and the J gene end by 5 bases; junction bases not matched to a gene: 8. Here the CDR3 reads CASSPTGQGLTEAFF. The CDR3, as DNA: TGTGCCAGCAGCCCAACGGGACAGGGGTTGACTGAAGCTTTCTTT.

This clonotype has ten or more counts. The chain uses TRBV2 and TRBJ2-1; D unclear. Per germline, CDR1 SNHLY and CDR2 FYNNEI. The CDR3 has 15 residues. Trimming cost V 4 bases and J 8 bases, with 18 bases left between them. CDR3 DNA sequence: TGTGCCAGCAGTGGGGATCGGTTTTTGTCCCATGAGCAGTTCTTC. Translating gives CASSGDRFLSHEQFF.

With respect to this clonotype: At one boundary the junction diverges from the germline segment, which might be a read error. This chain joins TRBV2 and TRBJ1-1; D ambiguous. Germline values: CDR1 SNHLY, CDR2 FYNNEI. This CDR3 contains 13 residues. As DNA, the CDR3 is TGTGCCAGCAACGACGGTATTAACACTGAAGCTTTCTTC. It codes for CASNDGINTEAFF.

The chain is built from TRBV6-2 or TRBV6-3 and TRBJ2-7, with unresolved D. Trimming cost V 10 bases and J 3 bases, with 19 bases left between them. CDR1 and CDR2 from the germline V gene are MNHEY and SVGEGT. CDR3 size: 14 residues. CDR3 sequence reads: CANSADPGYYEQYF. The CDR3 region has the DNA TGTGCCAACAGCGCTGATCCTGGGTACTACGAGCAGTACTTC.

Turning to this clonotype: At one end the junction does not follow the germline gene, possibly because of a read error. The chain employs TRBV28 and TRBJ2-7; possible D gene TRBD1, 5 bases. In germline, CDR1 is MDHEN, CDR2 SYDVKM. The CDR3 totals 14 residues. The CDR3 DNA sequence: TGTACCAGCAGGCCCGCCCGACCAGGGTGGGGCCAGTACTTC. Residues: CTSRPARPGWGQYF.

This clonotype was observed at least ten times. The gene calls are TRBV28 and TRBJ1-5; D is uncertain. Germline loops: CDR1 MDHEN, CDR2 SYDVKM. Trimming removed 3 bases at V and 0 bases at J, with 15 bases between. The CDR3 contains 17 residues. The CDR3 nucleotides are TGTGCCAGCAGTTTTCGCGTCGGAAAATATAGCAATCAGCCCCAGCATTTT. This codes for CASSFRVGKYSNQPQHF.

Comment on this clonotype: A far larger clone lies a single base away; this is likely a read error. This chain links TRBV6-9 with TRBJ1-5; D remains unclear. V lost 2 bases, J lost 3 bases, and 8 bases lay in between. The length of the CDR3 is 14 residues. Germline lookup yields CDR1 MNHGY and CDR2 SVAAGI. CDR3 in amino acids: CASSYMFINQPQHF. CDR3 coding DNA: TGTGCCAGCAGTTATATGTTTATCAATCAGCCCCAGCATTTT.

Turning to this clonotype: One base away lies a much larger clone, so this may be a sequencing read error. The chain recombines TRBV5-4 with TRBJ2-7; D is perhaps TRBD1 (5 bases). The CDR3 contains 14 residues. Per the germline V gene, CDR1 is SGHNT and CDR2 is YYREEE (reference sequence). The ends were cut back, 2 bases at V and 5 bases at J, with 14 bases in the middle. The CDR3 nucleotides read TGTGCCAGCAGCTTCAGGTGGGGCACGAACGAGCAGTACTTC. It encodes CASSFRWGTNEQYF.

This clonotype was seen repeatedly, ten times or more. The chain employs TRBV5-5 and TRBJ1-5; tentatively, D is TRBD1 (5 bases). The V end lost 5 bases, the J end lost 3 bases, and 15 bases lay between the germline ends. The CDR3 totals 15 residues. Germline CDR1 SGHKS, CDR2 YYEKEE (reference sequence). The CDR3 here is CASRSGTSDNQPQHF. CDR3 bases: TGTGCCAGCAGGTCCGGGACGTCGGACAATCAGCCCCAGCATTTT.

The sample holds many counts of this clonotype. The J gene is TRBJ1-2, the V gene TRBV2, with unresolved D. Germline V gene data show CDR1 as SNHLY and CDR2 as FYNNEI. V was pared by 9 bases and J by 2 bases, with 16 bases between. This CDR3 region has 14 residues. As DNA, the CDR3 is TGTGCCAGGAAAGACGTCAGAGGGAACTATGGCTACACCTTC. This translates into CARKDVRGNYGYTF.

This clonotype was detected many times. The V and J genes are TRBV5-8 and TRBJ2-7; TRBD1 aligns across 7 bases. The CDR3 runs 14 residues. The V gene's germline CDR1 is SGHTS and CDR2 YDEGEE. Losses at the gene ends were 6 bases for V and 0 bases for J; bases not matched to a gene: 6. The CDR3 DNA is TGTGCCAGCACCCGACAGGGAAGCTCCTACGAGCAGTACTTC. Translation gives CASTRQGSSYEQYF.

Comment on this clonotype: It differs at one base from a far larger clone, so likely a read error. This chain connects TRBV6-2 or TRBV6-3 to TRBJ2-5, with TRBD1 matching over 9 bases. CDR3 length: 16 amino acids. Unmatched junction bases numbered 13, after V lost 5 bases and J lost 6 bases. Looked up from germline, CDR1 is MNHEY and CDR2 is SVGEGT. CDR3 in amino acids: CASSETWGDRVKTQYF. The CDR3 DNA sequence: TGTGCCAGCAGTGAAACGTGGGGGGACAGGGTAAAGACCCAGTACTTC.

This clonotype occurred many times. V usage is TRBV18 and J usage is TRBJ2-1, with TRBD2 identical over 13 bases. CDR1 is KGHSH, CDR2 LQKENI, per germline. This CDR3 spans 15 amino acids. Trimming at V came to 5 bases and at J to 8 bases, leaving 6 bases not matched to a gene. CDR3 sequence (DNA): TGTGCCAGCTCAGGACTAGCGGGAGAAATAGATGAGCAGTTCTTC. Translated: CASSGLAGEIDEQFF.

In its sample, this clonotype was seen many times. This chain uses TRBV6-5 with TRBJ2-1; 8 nucleotides align to TRBD1. Germline assignment: CDR1 MNHEY and CDR2 SVGAGI. This CDR3 contains 16 residues. The V and J ends lost 0 bases and 2 bases, in that order; junction bases with no gene match: 3. CDR3 nucleotide sequence: TGTGCCAGCAGTTACTCGCTCAGGGGGCCCTACAATGAGCAGTTCTTC. Translation: CASSYSLRGPYNEQFF.

This clonotype was seen repeatedly, ten times or more. The chain recombines TRBV4-1 with TRBJ1-3; D is possibly TRBD1 (5 bases). The V end was cut by 2 bases, the J end by 4 bases, with 18 bases between. From germline, CDR1 is MGHRA and CDR2 YSYEKL. CDR3 size: 17 residues. The CDR3 DNA reads as TGCGCCAGCAGCCAACGCCAGGGAAATAGTCTCGGAAACACCATATATTTT. It specifies CASSQRQGNSLGNTIYF.

The genes are TRBV6-1 and TRBJ2-2; D is perhaps TRBD1 (5 bases). The CDR3 has 15 amino acids. Trimming removed 6 bases from V and 5 bases from J, with 16 bases in between. CDR1 and CDR2 (germline): MNHNS, SASEGT. The DNA for the CDR3 is TGTGCCAGCAGCACTACGGGCAGGGCGACCGGGGAGCTGTTTTTT. Its translation: CASSTTGRATGELFF.

This clonotype was seen repeatedly, ten times or more. The rearrangement links TRBV2 to TRBJ2-1, with a weak D call TRBD2 (5 bases). This CDR3 contains 15 residues. The V end was cut by 3 bases, the J end by 3 bases, with 12 bases between. Per germline, CDR1 SNHLY and CDR2 FYNNEI. The CDR3 region is CASSERAVLYNEQFF. The CDR3 DNA follows: TGTGCCAGCAGTGAGAGAGCGGTCCTCTACAATGAGCAGTTCTTC.

This clonotype was counted ten times or more. The chain employs TRBV9 and TRBJ2-1, with no clear D. CDR3 length: 15 residues. Trimming shortened V by 0 bases and J by 6 bases, and 13 bases separated the two germline ends. The germline CDR1 and CDR2 sequences are SGDLS and YYNGEE. Here the CDR3 DNA reads TGTGCCAGCAGCGTAGGGTCGGGCACTTCCAATGAGCAGTTCTTC. It specifies CASSVGSGTSNEQFF.

This clonotype was seen just once. A junction end diverges from the germline sequence, so it may reflect a read error. This chain links TRBV28 with TRBJ2-1; 8 nucleotides align to TRBD2. Germline V gene lookup returns CDR1 MDHEN and CDR2 SYDVKM. This CDR3 has 15 residues. The CDR3 nucleotides read TGCGCCAGCAGGGTGGCTGGCGGGAGGAAGCTTGATCAGTTCTTC. Its protein product is CASRVAGGRKLDQFF.

Details on this clonotype: This sequence may be a read error, since a much larger clone differs from it by one base. The J gene is TRBJ1-5, the V gene TRBV18; TRBD1 matches 8 bases. After removal of 5 bases from V and 3 bases from J, the junction contained 9 bases not matched to a gene. The CDR3 sequence is 16 residues long. Looked up from germline, CDR1 is KGHSH and CDR2 is LQKENI. The CDR3 is CASSTAGTGNNQPQHF. Written as DNA, the CDR3 is TGTGCCAGCTCAACGGCCGGGACAGGAAACAATCAGCCCCAGCATTTT. The full variable domain, in which reference TRBV18 and TRBJ1-5 provide the parts outside the CDR3, is NAGVMQNPRHLVRRRGQEARLRCSPMKGHSHVYWYRQLPEEGLKFMVYLQKENIIDESGMPKERFSAEFPKEGPSILRIQQVVRGDSAAYFCASSTAGTGNNQPQHFGDGTRLSIL.

The V call is TRBV15, the J call TRBJ1-2, with a weak D call TRBD1 (5 bases). Germline V gives CDR1 LNHNV, CDR2 YYDKDF (reference sequence). The CDR3 runs to 12 residues. The V gene lost 2 bases and the J gene lost 5 bases, with 6 bases spanning the gap. Here the CDR3 reads CATSRQGYGYTF. DNA for the CDR3: TGTGCCACCAGCAGACAGGGTTATGGCTACACCTTC.

This clonotype occurred many times. The V gene is TRBV12-5, the J gene TRBJ1-5, with 7 nucleotides matching TRBD1. The germline V gene encodes CDR1 LGHNT and CDR2 FRNRAP. The V gene end was trimmed by 6 bases and the J gene end by 4 bases; junction bases not matched to a gene: 6. This CDR3 region has 14 residues. This CDR3 is CASGPGQSNQPQHF. The DNA for the CDR3 is TGTGCTAGTGGCCCGGGACAGTCAAATCAGCCCCAGCATTTT.

Remarks on this clonotype: A much bigger clone sits one base away, suggesting this may be a read error. Here the CDR3 reads CASSPRGQGYMNTESFF. Here the CDR3 DNA reads TGTGCCAGCTCACCACGGGGGCAGGGGTATATGAACACTGAATCTTTCTTT. V usage is TRBV18 and J usage is TRBJ1-1, with D possibly matching TRBD1 (6 bases). The germline CDR1 and CDR2 sequences are KGHSH and LQKENI. The CDR3 runs 17 residues.

This clonotype was seen many times. The rearrangement uses TRBV6-5 and TRBJ1-2, with D maybe TRBD1 (6 bases). This CDR3 comprises 13 residues. Germline V lookup: CDR1 MNHEY, CDR2 SVGAGI. The V and J ends lost 6 bases and 5 bases respectively, with 13 bases between them. CDR3 DNA: TGTGCCAGCAGATACGGACAGTTATATGGCTACACCTTC. Its translation is CASRYGQLYGYTF.

The genes are TRBV7-9 and TRBJ1-6; tentatively, D is TRBD1 (5 bases). Trimming shortened V by 8 bases and J by 9 bases, and 17 bases separated the two germline ends. CDR1 is SEHNR and CDR2 is FQNEAQ in the germline V gene (reference sequence). This CDR3 is built from 14 residues. CDR3 amino acids: CASCDQGGSSPLHF. The DNA for the CDR3 is TGTGCCAGCTGCGACCAGGGAGGTAGTTCACCCCTCCACTTT.